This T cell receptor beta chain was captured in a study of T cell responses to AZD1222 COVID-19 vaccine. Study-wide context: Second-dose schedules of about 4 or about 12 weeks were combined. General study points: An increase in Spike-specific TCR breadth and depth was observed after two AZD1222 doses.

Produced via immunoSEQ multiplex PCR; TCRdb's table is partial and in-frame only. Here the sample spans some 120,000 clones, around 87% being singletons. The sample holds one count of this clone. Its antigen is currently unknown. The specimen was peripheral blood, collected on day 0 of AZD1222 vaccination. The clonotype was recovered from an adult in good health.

This CDR3 reads CASRSTGNTIYF. The CDR3 DNA is TGTGCCAGCAGGAGCACTGGAAACACCATATATTTT. The genes are TRBV7-8 and TRBJ1-3; D call uncertain. CDR1 is SGHVS and CDR2 is FQNEAQ in the germline V gene. This CDR3 has 12 residues. V dropped 6 bases and J dropped 2 bases, with 5 bases sitting between them.